This paragraph covers one T cell receptor beta chain sequence. Its antigen is as yet unknown. TCRdb passed the reads through MiXCR, listing each CDR3 protein once. The sample consists of about 280,000 distinct CDR3 sequences, around 20% of them appearing once. This entry comes from a study of T cell repertoires in cytomegalovirus infection. The V end lost 0 bases, the J end lost 0 bases, and 12 bases lay between the germline ends. The CDR3 sequence is 17 residues long. This TCR derives from a human donor in good health (CMV status not recorded). Some clones in this sample may be carry-over from other donors' samples. This chain links TRBV12-3 or TRBV12-4 with TRBJ2-1, with D tentatively TRBD2 (6 bases). Sequences were derived from cultured PBMCs, sampled from culture after CMV antigen stimulation. DNA of the CDR3: TGTGCCAGCAGTTTAGCGGGACTGATGCACTCCTACAATGAGCAGTTCTTC. It is translated as CASSLAGLMHSYNEQFF.